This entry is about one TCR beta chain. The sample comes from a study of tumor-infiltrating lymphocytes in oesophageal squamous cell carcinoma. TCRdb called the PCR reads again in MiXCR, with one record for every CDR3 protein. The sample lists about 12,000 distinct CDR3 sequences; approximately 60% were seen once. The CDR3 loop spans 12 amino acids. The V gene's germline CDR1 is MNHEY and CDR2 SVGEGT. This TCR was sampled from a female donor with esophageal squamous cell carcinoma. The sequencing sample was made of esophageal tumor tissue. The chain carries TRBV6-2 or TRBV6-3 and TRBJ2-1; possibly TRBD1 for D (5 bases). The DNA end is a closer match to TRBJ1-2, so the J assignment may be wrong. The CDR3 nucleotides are TGTGCCAGCGGTGGGGGTTACTATGGCTACACCTTC. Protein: CASGGGYYGYTF.